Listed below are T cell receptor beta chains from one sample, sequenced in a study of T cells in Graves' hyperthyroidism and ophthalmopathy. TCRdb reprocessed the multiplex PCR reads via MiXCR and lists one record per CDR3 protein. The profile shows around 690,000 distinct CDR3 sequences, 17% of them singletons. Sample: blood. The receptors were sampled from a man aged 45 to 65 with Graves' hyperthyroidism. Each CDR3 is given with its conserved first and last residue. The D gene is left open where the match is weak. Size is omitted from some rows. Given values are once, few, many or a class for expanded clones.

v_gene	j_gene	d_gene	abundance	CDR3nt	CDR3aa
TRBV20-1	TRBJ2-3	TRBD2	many	TGCAGTGCTACGGGAGGCCCCATAGATACGCAGTATTTT	CSATGGPIDTQYF
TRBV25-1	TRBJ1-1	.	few	TGTGCCAGCCATGAGCGAGGGGGAACTGAAGCTTTCTTT	CASHERGGTEAFF
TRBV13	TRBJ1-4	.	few	TGTGCCAGCAGCGATGGTCCAGCAACTAATGAAAAACTGTTTTTT	CASSDGPATNEKLFF
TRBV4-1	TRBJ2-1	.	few	TGCGCCAGCAGTAGGAATAGCCCATACAATGAGCAGTTCTTC	CASSRNSPYNEQFF
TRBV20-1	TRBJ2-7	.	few	TGCAGTGCTAGAGTGGACCCGTCCTACGAGCAGTACTTC	CSARVDPSYEQYF
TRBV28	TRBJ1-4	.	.	TGTGCCAGCAGTTTATGGGATCGTCGTGAAAAACTGTTTTTT	CASSLWDRREKLFF
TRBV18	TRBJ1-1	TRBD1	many	TGTGCCAGCTCACCCCGGGGACAGGGTGGGGCTGAAGCTTTCTTT	CASSPRGQGGAEAFF
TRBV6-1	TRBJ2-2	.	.	TGTGCCAGCAGAGCTAAGTGGGGCCGCGGGTACACCGGGGAGCTGTTTTTT	CASRAKWGRGYTGELFF
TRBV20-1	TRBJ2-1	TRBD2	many	TGCAGTGCTAGAGATATAGCGGGAGGGTACAATGAGCAGTTCTTC	CSARDIAGGYNEQFF
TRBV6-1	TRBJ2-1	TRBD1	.	TGTGCCAGCAGAGTCCCCCCGGGACAGGGCGACGATGAGCAGTTCTTC	CASRVPPGQGDDEQFF
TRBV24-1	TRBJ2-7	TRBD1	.	TGTGCCGTTCAGGACAGGGGCTGGGACGAGCAGTACTTC	CAVQDRGWDEQYF
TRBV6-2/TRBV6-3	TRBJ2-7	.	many	TGTGCCAGCAGTAAGGGGACGCAAGCCTACGAGCAGTACTTC	CASSKGTQAYEQYF
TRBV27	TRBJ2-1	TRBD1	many	TGTGCCACCCGTTATGGGACAGCTAATGAGCAGTTCTTC	CATRYGTANEQFF
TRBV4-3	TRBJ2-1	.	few	TGCGCCAGCAGCCAACCGGCTAGGGAGTGCACCTACAATGAGCAGTTCTTC	CASSQPARECTYNEQFF
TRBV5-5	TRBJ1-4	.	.	TGTGCCAGCAGCTTGGCGGGGTTGTTCGGTGAAAAACTGTTTTTT	CASSLAGLFGEKLFF
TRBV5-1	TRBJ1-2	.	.	TGCGCCAGCAGAAGAAGCCGGGACAACAACTATGGCTACACCTTC	CASRRSRDNNYGYTF
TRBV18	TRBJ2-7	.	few	TGTGCCAGCTCACCCGACAGATCTACTAACTACGAGCAGTACTTC	CASSPDRSTNYEQYF
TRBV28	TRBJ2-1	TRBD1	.	TGTGCCAGCAGTCTGCCGGGACAGGGGGCTTTAGAGCAGTTCTTC	CASSLPGQGALEQFF
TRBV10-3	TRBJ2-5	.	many	TGTGCCATCAGTGAGCCCTCGTACCAAGAGACCCAGTACTTC	CAISEPSYQETQYF
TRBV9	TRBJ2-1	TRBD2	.	TGTGCCAGCAGCGTAAAAAGGAGCGGGAGAAGTGAGCAGTTCTTC	CASSVKRSGRSEQFF
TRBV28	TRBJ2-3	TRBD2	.	TGTGCCAGCAGTTCCCGGACTAGCGGGCTTTTGGTTACGCAGTATTTT	CASSSRTSGLLVTQYF
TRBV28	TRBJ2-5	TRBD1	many	TGTGCCAGCAGCCTTGACAGGGGGGAACAAGAGACCCAGTACTTC	CASSLDRGEQETQYF
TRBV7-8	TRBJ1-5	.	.	TGTGCCAGCAGCTTAGCCGGACCCCCTGGAAGCAATCAGCCCCAGCATTTT	CASSLAGPPGSNQPQHF
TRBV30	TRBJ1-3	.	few	TGTGCCTGGAGATACTCTGGAAACACCATATATTTT	CAWRYSGNTIYF
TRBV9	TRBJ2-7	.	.	TGTGCCAGCAGCGAGAGGGGGGACCGGCCCTTAAGGCAGTACTTC	CASSERGDRPLRQYF
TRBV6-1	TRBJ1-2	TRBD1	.	TGTGCCAGCAGTAAAACGACAGGGTGGGACTATGGCTACACCTTC	CASSKTTGWDYGYTF
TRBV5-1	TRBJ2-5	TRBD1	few	TGCGCCAGCAGTAATACCGGGACAGGGCACCAAGAGACCCAGTACTTC	CASSNTGTGHQETQYF
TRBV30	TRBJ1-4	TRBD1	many	TGTGCCTGGGGGACAGGGATTGTCAAAAAACTGTTTTTT	CAWGTGIVKKLFF
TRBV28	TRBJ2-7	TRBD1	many	TGTGCCAGCAGGATGGGACAGGAGGTCGAGCAGTACTTC	CASRMGQEVEQYF
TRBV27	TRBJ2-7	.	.	TGTGCCAGCAGTTTGGGCGGAAACGCCTACGAGCAGTACTTC	CASSLGGNAYEQYF
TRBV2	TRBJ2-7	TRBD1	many	TGTGCCAGCGGCACAGGGGGTTACGAGCAGTACTTC	CASGTGGYEQYF
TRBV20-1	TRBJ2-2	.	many	TGCAGTGCTAGTCGGGCTACTACCGGGGAGCTGTTTTTT	CSASRATTGELFF
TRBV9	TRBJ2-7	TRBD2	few	TGTGCCAGCAGCGTAGAATCCACTAGCGGGACCTACGAGCAGTACTTC	CASSVESTSGTYEQYF
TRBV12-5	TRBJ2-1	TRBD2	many	TGTGCTAGTGGTTTGGTATTAGGGACACGGCGGCTAGCGGGATACAATGAGCAGTTCTTC	CASGLVLGTRRLAGYNEQFF
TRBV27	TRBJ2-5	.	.	TGTGCCAGCAGTTTTATTGCCCAGGGGACAGAGACCCAGTACTTC	CASSFIAQGTETQYF
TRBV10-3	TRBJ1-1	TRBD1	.	TGTGCCATCAGAACAGGGGACACTGAAGCTTTCTTT	CAIRTGDTEAFF
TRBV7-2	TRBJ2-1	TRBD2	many	TGTGCCAGCAGCCCCTTGGGGCGGGGGGCCTACAATGAGCAGTTCTTC	CASSPLGRGAYNEQFF
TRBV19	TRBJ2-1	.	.	TGTGCCACCTCTACGGACAGCAACAATGAGCAGTTCTTC	CATSTDSNNEQFF
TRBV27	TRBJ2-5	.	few	TGTGCCAGCATTAGTGTCAGAAGCCAAAGACAAGAGACCCAGTACTTC	CASISVRSQRQETQYF
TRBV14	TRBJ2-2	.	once	TGTGCCAGCAGCCAAGGGACTATCGCCCACACCGGGGAGCTGTTTTTT	CASSQGTIAHTGELFF
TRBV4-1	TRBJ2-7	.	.	TGCGCCAGCAGCCAAGTAGCTAGTCTAGAGTTGTACGAGCAGTACTTC	CASSQVASLELYEQYF
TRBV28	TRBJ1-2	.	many	TGTGCCAGCAGTGCGGGGATTCGTGGCTACACCTTC	CASSAGIRGYTF
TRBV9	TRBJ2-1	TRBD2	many	TGTGCCAGCAGCGCCCCCTATGGGACTAGCGCTACCAATGAGCAGTTCTTC	CASSAPYGTSATNEQFF
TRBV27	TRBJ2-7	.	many	TGTGCCAGCACGTCACTCGGTCTGGGTGACTACGAGCAGTACTTC	CASTSLGLGDYEQYF
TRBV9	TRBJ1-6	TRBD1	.	TGTGCCAGCAGCCCGGGGACAGCCCCCAATTCACCCCTCCACTTT	CASSPGTAPNSPLHF
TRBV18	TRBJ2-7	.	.	TGTGCCAGCTCACCACGTAACGGGAGAAAGGACGAGCAGTACTTC	CASSPRNGRKDEQYF
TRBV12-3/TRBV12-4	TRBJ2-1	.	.	TGTGCCAGCAGTTTCATGAGCTCCTACAATGAGCAGTTCTTC	CASSFMSSYNEQFF
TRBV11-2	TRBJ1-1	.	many	TGTGCCAGCAGCTTTTGGGGGAACACTGAAGCTTTCTTT	CASSFWGNTEAFF
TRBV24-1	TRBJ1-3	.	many	TGTGCCACCAGTGACCCTCGGGACGGCGACTCTGGAAACACCATATATTTT	CATSDPRDGDSGNTIYF
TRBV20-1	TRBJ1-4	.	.	TGCAGTGCTAGAAAAGCTATGAGTGAAAAACTGTTTTTT	CSARKAMSEKLFF
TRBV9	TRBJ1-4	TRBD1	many	TGTGCCAGCAGCCAGGGGGACTTCAGAGAAAAACTGTTTTTT	CASSQGDFREKLFF
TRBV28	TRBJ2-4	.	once	TGTGCCAGCAGTTTATCCCCAAATGGTGCTAGTCAGGACATTCAGTACTTC	CASSLSPNGASQDIQYF
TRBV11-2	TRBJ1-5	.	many	TGTGCCAGCAGCTCTTCGTCATATAGCAATCAGCCCCAGCATTTT	CASSSSSYSNQPQHF
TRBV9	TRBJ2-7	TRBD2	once	TGTGCCAGCAGCTACCTCGGACTAGCGGACGAGCAGTACTTC	CASSYLGLADEQYF
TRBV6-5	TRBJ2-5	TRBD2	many	TGTGCCAGCAGTTACGGATTGGGAGGGGTGGAGACCCAGTACTTC	CASSYGLGGVETQYF